The clone carrying this T cell receptor beta chain came up a few times. This sample is drawn from a study of shared clonotypes between healthy human individuals. Study as a whole: CD4 naive and memory got three plates each, CD8 naive two, CD8 memory one.

The donors were all Caucasian adults (living in Nashville, Tennessee). In germline, CDR1 is SGHAT, CDR2 FQNNGV. CDR3 length: 14 residues. Deletions cut 3 bases from V and 4 bases from J, with 12 bases between. Data came from immunoSEQ multiplex PCR; TCRdb stores just in-frame clones and leaves some out. The data show about 980,000 clones, with more than 75% seen just once and about 1.5% held by the top ten. The chain is built from TRBV11-2 and TRBJ2-5; TRBD2 might be the D (5 bases). This receptor was identified in a man between 18 and 29 years old in good health. Sequencing was carried out using memory CD4+ T cells sorted from blood. Described subset: CD45RA-negative fraction. The CDR3 DNA reads as TGTGCCAGCAGCTTGAGTTGGGCGGGAGAGACCCAGTACTTC. This gives the protein CASSLSWAGETQYF.